This TCR beta chain was identified during a study of cytomegalovirus exposure and HLA in healthy donors. The PCR had 60 Vbeta and 13 Jbeta primers. Generated by immunoSEQ multiplex PCR, the TCRdb table keeps only in-frame clones and is missing some. The repertoire consists of under 250,000 clones, with around 81% occurring once and the leading ten covering about 9.4%. Germline CDR1 and CDR2: SGHRS and YFSETQ. The CDR3 has 15 amino acids. V lost 4 bases and J lost 7; bases outside the gene matches: 9. The chain is built from TRBV5-1 and TRBJ1-4; TRBD1 matches 8 bases. The sequenced sample consisted of PBMCs. The receptor was derived from a woman aged 45 to 65 in good health and CMV-seropositive. CDR3 in DNA: TGCGCCAGCAGCCGAACGGGACAGGCGGCTGAAAAACTGTTTTTT. It specifies CASSRTGQAAEKLFF.